A single TCR beta chain is shown here with its context. Germline values: CDR1 SNHLY, CDR2 FYNNEI. Deletions cut 1 base from V and 0 bases from J, with 7 bases between. The CDR3 totals 15 residues. The sample is drawn from a study of cytomegalovirus exposure and HLA in healthy donors. Both 60 Vbeta primers and 13 Jbeta primers went into the PCR. Only in-frame clones appear in the TCRdb table, and some are missing; sequencing was by immunoSEQ multiplex PCR. Of roughly 140,000 clones detected, approximately 70% appear once; the ten largest clones hold approximately 15%. V and J are TRBV2 and TRBJ2-1, with D unresolved. The specimen sequenced was PBMCs. This TCR derives from a human donor in good health. The CDR3 nucleotides read TGTGCCAGCAGTGAAGGAGTAAACTCCTACAATGAGCAGTTCTTC. As protein: CASSEGVNSYNEQFF. The variable domain in full, completed from reference TRBV2 and TRBJ2-1, reads EPEVTQTPSHQVTQMGQEVILRCVPISNHLYFYWYRQILGQKVEFLVSFYNNEISEKSEIFDDQFSVERPDGSNFTLKIRSTKLEDSAMYFCASSEGVNSYNEQFFGPGTRLTVL.